Listed below are T cell receptor beta chains from one sample, sequenced in a study of blood T cell repertoires in COVID-19. Libraries were prepared by immunoSEQ multiplex PCR; TCRdb keeps only in-frame clonotypes and omits some of them. The sample lists approximately 300,000 clones; more than 80% were seen once. Input material: peripheral blood. These receptors originate from a man younger than 30 who had recovered from COVID-19. Both conserved end residues are part of each CDR3. The order of the fields is D gene, clone size, V gene, J gene, CDR3 DNA, CDR3 protein. A D gene is named only where the DNA matches it firmly. Clone sizes are given selectively: once, few, many, or a class where the clone is expanded.

.,.,TRBV7-9,TRBJ2-7,TGTGCCAGCAGCTTAGCAGGCAGGGGAAGGTCCTACGAGCAGTACTTC,CASSLAGRGRSYEQYF
.,.,TRBV3-1/TRBV3-2,TRBJ2-1,TGTGCCAGCAGCCAAGACCTACTCACCGATGAGCAGTTCTTC,CASSQDLLTDEQFF
TRBD2,.,TRBV5-1,TRBJ2-7,TGCGCCAGCAGCTTGGGAGGACTAGCGGGAGCGGCCTACGAGCAGTACTTC,CASSLGGLAGAAYEQYF
TRBD1,.,TRBV13,TRBJ2-1,TGTGCCAGCAGCTCCGGACAGGGGGGGTTCAATGAGCAGTTCTTC,CASSSGQGGFNEQFF
.,.,TRBV7-2,TRBJ2-7,TGTGCCAGCAGTACCGGCTACGAGCAGTACTTC,CASSTGYEQYF
TRBD2,.,TRBV7-3,TRBJ2-1,TGTGCCAGCAGCTTAGTGGCGGGAGGGCCGTATGAGCAGTTCTTC,CASSLVAGGPYEQFF
TRBD2,.,TRBV7-9,TRBJ2-7,TGTGCCAGCAGCTCGGCCCTAGCGGGAGGCTCCTACGAGCAGTACTTC,CASSSALAGGSYEQYF
.,.,TRBV4-1,TRBJ1-4,TGCGCCAGCAGCCAAGGCGGGAATGAAAAACTGTTTTTT,CASSQGGNEKLFF
.,.,TRBV6-1,TRBJ1-1,TGTGCCAGCAGTTTTCAGGAGAACACTGAAGCTTTCTTT,CASSFQENTEAFF
.,.,TRBV18,TRBJ2-5,TGTGCCAGCTCACCACCTCCCCAGGGTACGCAAGAGACCCAGTACTTC,CASSPPPQGTQETQYF
TRBD1,.,TRBV6-2/TRBV6-3,TRBJ1-1,TGTGCCAGCAGACCTGCTAAAAACCGGGACAGGGGATATGAAGCTTTCTTT,CASRPAKNRDRGYEAFF
.,.,TRBV9,TRBJ1-4,TGTGCCAGCAGCGTAGGGGGCGCAACTAATGAAAAACTGTTTTTT,CASSVGGATNEKLFF
.,.,TRBV18,TRBJ1-1,TGTGCCAGCTCACCAAGCCTCCAGGGCTTTGAAGCTTTCTTT,CASSPSLQGFEAFF
.,.,TRBV11-1,TRBJ2-7,TGTGCCAGCAGCCTACTAGGGACTCTAACCTACGAGCAGTACTTC,CASSLLGTLTYEQYF
TRBD1,.,TRBV23-1,TRBJ2-7,TGCGCCAGCAAGCATGACAGGGGAGTCTACGAGCAGTACTTC,CASKHDRGVYEQYF
.,once,TRBV6-5,TRBJ2-7,TGTGCCAGCAGTTATTCCAGCTCCTACGAGCAGTACTTC,CASSYSSSYEQYF
TRBD2,.,TRBV9,TRBJ2-1,TGTGCCAGCAGTGGGACTAGCGGGAGGTCTTACAATGAGCAGTTCTTC,CASSGTSGRSYNEQFF
TRBD1,.,TRBV5-1,TRBJ2-5,TGCGCCAGCAGCTTGGGCGGGACAGGGGCGTACCAAGAGACCCAGTACTTC,CASSLGGTGAYQETQYF
.,.,TRBV6-5,TRBJ2-1,TGTGCCAGCAGTTACTCGCCTAGCTGGGGTTCAAATGAGCAGTTCTTC,CASSYSPSWGSNEQFF
.,.,TRBV7-9,TRBJ1-2,TGTGCCAGCAGCTTAGGGACAACTAACTATGGCTACACCTTC,CASSLGTTNYGYTF
TRBD1,few,TRBV5-8,TRBJ1-6,TGTGCCAGCAACTACGGACAGGGGTTAGGTTCACCCCTCCACTTT,CASNYGQGLGSPLHF
TRBD1,.,TRBV6-5,TRBJ1-6,TGTGCCAGCAGCTACGGGGACAGGTTGAACTCACCCCTCCACTTT,CASSYGDRLNSPLHF